These T cell receptor beta chains were read from a single sample in a study of OX40 agonist ivuxolimab in advanced cancers. This table comes from immunoSEQ multiplex PCR, and its TCRdb copy is limited to in-frame clones, with some not included. This repertoire shows approximately 100,000 clones, less than 95% found once; its top ten account for around 1.6%. The source was CD4+ or CD8+ T cells sorted from blood, collected in a trial of the OX40 agonist ivuxolimab. All receptors come from an adult with an advanced solid tumor such as melanoma, head and neck, liver or kidney cancer. CDR3s include the opening cysteine and the closing phenylalanine or tryptophan. D genes are given only for firm matches. The size field is filled for only some rows; it gives once, few, many or a size class.

v_gene	abundance	j_gene	d_gene	CDR3nt	CDR3aa
TRBV11-3	-	TRBJ2-2	TRBD1	TGTGCCAGCAGCCAGGGGGACAACACCGGGGAGCTGTTTTTT	CASSQGDNTGELFF
TRBV7-6	-	TRBJ2-2	-	TGTGCCAGCAGACAGAGACCCTACACCGGGGAGCTGTTTTTT	CASRQRPYTGELFF
TRBV7-3	-	TRBJ2-3	-	TGTGCCAGCAGCTTCTCACACACTACAGATACGCAGTATTTT	CASSFSHTTDTQYF
TRBV9	-	TRBJ1-6	-	TGTGCCAGCAGCGTACTCACTGGATCACCCCTCCACTTT	CASSVLTGSPLHF
TRBV7-3	-	TRBJ2-2	TRBD2	TGTGCCAGCAGCCGGACTAGCGGGAGGGCGTGGACCGGGGAGCTGTTTTTT	CASSRTSGRAWTGELFF
TRBV10-1	-	TRBJ1-1	-	TGCGCCAGCAGTGACAGGGTACCCACTGAAGCTTTCTTT	CASSDRVPTEAFF
TRBV7-8	few	TRBJ1-5	-	TGTGCCAGCAGCTCGCGTCGGGGAATTAGCAATCAGCCCCAGCATTTT	CASSSRRGISNQPQHF
TRBV15	-	TRBJ2-1	-	TGTGCCACCAGCAGAGATTCTACGGGAGCTAACAATGAGCAGTTCTTC	CATSRDSTGANNEQFF
TRBV7-2	-	TRBJ2-5	-	TGTGCCAGCAGCTTAGGAGGGGGAAAAGAGACCCAGTACTTC	CASSLGGGKETQYF
TRBV11-3	-	TRBJ1-3	-	TGTGCCAGCAGCTTCTCTCCGGGTCCTGGAAACACCATATATTTT	CASSFSPGPGNTIYF
TRBV7-2	-	TRBJ2-5	-	TGTGCCAGCAGCCGGACAGATTTCCAAGAGACCCAGTACTTC	CASSRTDFQETQYF
TRBV4-1	-	TRBJ2-7	-	TGCGCCAGCAGCGGTGCAGGGAGGACATACGAGCAGTACTTC	CASSGAGRTYEQYF
TRBV11-3	-	TRBJ2-7	-	TGTGCCAGCAGCTTGTACGGGACGGAGGACCATTACGAGCAGTACTTC	CASSLYGTEDHYEQYF
TRBV10-2	-	TRBJ2-2	TRBD2	TGCGCCACCCACGGATTCACTAGCGGGAGAGACACCGGGGAGCTGTTTTTT	CATHGFTSGRDTGELFF
TRBV4-1	-	TRBJ2-1	TRBD2	TGCGCCAGCAGCCGGGGACTAGCGGGATGGGAGTTCTTC	CASSRGLAGWEFF
TRBV5-3	-	TRBJ2-3	-	TGTGCCAGAAGCTTGGTTGGGGATACGCAGTATTTT	CARSLVGDTQYF
TRBV5-1	-	TRBJ2-3	TRBD2	TGCGCCAGCAGGGAGGGTAGCGGGAGGAGAACAGATACGCAGTATTTT	CASREGSGRRTDTQYF
TRBV6-5	few	TRBJ1-5	-	TGTGCCAGCATGAGAGGGAGGGATCAGCCCCAGCATTTT	CASMRGRDQPQHF
TRBV28	-	TRBJ1-4	-	TGTGCCAGCAGTGTGCCGCCAGCGCGAGAAAAACTGTTTTTT	CASSVPPAREKLFF
TRBV11-3	-	TRBJ2-5	TRBD2	TGTGCCAGCAGCTTGGGGACTAGCGGGACCCAAGAGACCCAGTACTTC	CASSLGTSGTQETQYF
TRBV19	-	TRBJ2-5	-	TGTGCCAGTAGTGCTGCAACGTACCAAGAGACCCAGTACTTC	CASSAATYQETQYF
TRBV19	-	TRBJ2-7	-	TGTGCCAGTAGTAAGGACCGCTTCTACGAGCAGTACTTC	CASSKDRFYEQYF
TRBV10-1	few	TRBJ2-7	TRBD2	TGCGCCAGCAGTGAGTCGAGCGGGAGTTACGAGCAGTACTTC	CASSESSGSYEQYF
TRBV7-6	-	TRBJ2-2	-	TGTGCCAGCAGCTTAAATCCCGGGGGGCGGACCGGGGAGCTGTTTTTT	CASSLNPGGRTGELFF
TRBV19	once	TRBJ2-5	-	TGTGCCAGCGGCCCGGGACTCCGATTCGAGACCCAGTACTTC	CASGPGLRFETQYF
TRBV4-2	-	TRBJ2-2	-	TGTGCCAGCAGCCAAGAGACAAAGGCCGGGGAGCTGTTTTTT	CASSQETKAGELFF
TRBV7-2	-	TRBJ2-1	TRBD2	TGTGCCAGCAGCACGGGACTAGCGGGAGCCTATGAGCAGTTCTTC	CASSTGLAGAYEQFF
TRBV4-3	-	TRBJ2-3	-	TGCGCCAGCAGCCAAGATTCCGGTGGGGCTAGTATGGGAGATACGCAGTATTTT	CASSQDSGGASMGDTQYF
TRBV11-2	-	TRBJ2-5	-	TGTGCCAGCAGCCGGGGGTCCCAAGAGACCCAGTACTTC	CASSRGSQETQYF
TRBV28	few	TRBJ1-1	-	TGTGCCAGCAGTTTAGAGGTCGGGACTGAAGCTTTCTTT	CASSLEVGTEAFF
TRBV7-2	-	TRBJ2-2	-	TGTGCCAGCAGCTTAGTTCGGAACACCGGGGAGCTGTTTTTT	CASSLVRNTGELFF
TRBV15	-	TRBJ2-7	-	TGTGCCACCAGCAGAGATCGGTGGGACTCCTACGAGCAGTACTTC	CATSRDRWDSYEQYF
TRBV7-7	-	TRBJ2-3	TRBD2	TGTGCTAGCAGCCAAAGCGGGGGCACAGATACGCAGTATTTT	CASSQSGGTDTQYF
TRBV28	-	TRBJ1-2	-	TGTGCCAGCGCCTCCTCTAGGGGGGACGACTATGGCTACACCTTC	CASASSRGDDYGYTF
TRBV6-1	-	TRBJ2-3	TRBD1	TGTGCCAGCAGTGAAGCGGGACAGGGACTGAGTATAGATACGCAGTATTTT	CASSEAGQGLSIDTQYF
TRBV11-3	-	TRBJ2-3	-	TGTGCCAGCAGCTTAAGGTGGTCGGGCAGGGCGTCAGATACGCAGTATTTT	CASSLRWSGRASDTQYF
TRBV11-3	few	TRBJ1-1	-	TGTGCCAGCAGCCTGGACAGCAGGGAAGCTTTCTTT	CASSLDSREAFF
TRBV6-5	-	TRBJ2-1	TRBD1	TGTGCCAGCAGACGGGACAGTGACACCTACAATGAGCAGTTCTTC	CASRRDSDTYNEQFF
TRBV11-3	-	TRBJ2-7	-	TGTGCCAGCAGCTTAGACCGAGACGACGAGCAGTACTTC	CASSLDRDDEQYF
TRBV7-2	-	TRBJ2-3	TRBD2	TGTGCCACAGAGGCGGGAGGTATTACAGATACGCAGTATTTT	CATEAGGITDTQYF
TRBV7-9	few	TRBJ1-1	-	TGTGCCAGCAGCTCTGGCACACGGACTAGGGCTTTCTTT	CASSSGTRTRAFF
TRBV28	-	TRBJ2-7	TRBD2	TGTGCCAGCAGCGAGACTAGCGGGAAATACGAGCAGTACTTC	CASSETSGKYEQYF
TRBV30	-	TRBJ2-4	TRBD1	TGTGCCTGGAGTGTACCGACAGGGGGCTATGTCATTCAGTACTTC	CAWSVPTGGYVIQYF
TRBV11-2	-	TRBJ2-3	TRBD2	TGTGCCAGCAGCTTAGAAGTCCGGGCTAGCGGGAGGTCAGATACGCAGTATTTT	CASSLEVRASGRSDTQYF
TRBV28	-	TRBJ2-1	TRBD2	TGTGCCAGCAGTCCCCCCGGGACTAGGTCTCCCCGGGGGGAGCAGTTCTTC	CASSPPGTRSPRGEQFF
TRBV28	-	TRBJ2-5	-	TGTGCCAGCATTGCCGGGGACCAAGGGGGGTGGGGGACCCAGTACTTC	CASIAGDQGGWGTQYF
TRBV2	-	TRBJ2-1	TRBD2	TGTGCCAGCAGTGATTTTTCGAGCGGGGGGTACTCCTACAATGAGCAGTTCTTC	CASSDFSSGGYSYNEQFF
TRBV30	-	TRBJ2-1	-	TGTGCCTGGAGTGTACACGGGAGAGGAAATGAGCAGTTCTTC	CAWSVHGRGNEQFF